Sequencing of this T cell receptor (beta chain) was carried out in a study of CD8+ T cells in alopecia areata. As for the study in general: A regimen of oral tofacitinib, 5 to 10 mg twice daily, was given to treated patients. For 6 to 18 months, tofacitinib was taken, and 6 months off drug followed.

As the sequencing template, cDNA was produced by extracting RNA and reverse transcribing it. TCRdb keeps only in-frame clones here, not all; method: immunoSEQ multiplex PCR. This sample carries 140,000 or so clones, about half of them seen once, and the ten largest clones take roughly 0.92%. Alopecia areata patients gave lesional scalp punch biopsies and peripheral blood samples. CD4+ and CD8+ T cells were sorted from PBMCs stained for CD3, CD4 and CD8. The sequencing used CD4+ T cells sorted from blood, collected at week 0. This TCR derives from a human donor with alopecia areata.

CDR3 sequence: CASSQGRDAWGTEAFF. The CDR3 DNA reads as TGTGCCAGCAGCCAAGGGCGAGACGCATGGGGCACTGAAGCTTTCTTT. The V call is TRBV14, the J call TRBJ1-1, with D uncertain. V was shortened by 1 base and J by 4 bases, with 16 bases between the two germline ends. Germline values: CDR1 SGHDN, CDR2 FVKESK. The CDR3 has 16 residues.